Included here is one T cell receptor beta chain sequence, with context. Its antigen is still unknown. The record has no base qualities; no much larger clone is one base away. The germline V gene provides CDR1 SQVTM and CDR2 ANQGSEA. The CDR3, from cysteine to phenylalanine, totals 14 residues. Only the CDR3 DNA stays, 42 bases, in frame from base 1. Deletion took 5 bases off V and 5 bases off J, with a span of 13 bases between the germline ends. The data are from a study of blood T cell repertoires in COVID-19 (dated by TCRdb to 2019 to 2021). About the study as a whole: Collaborator samples came from the United States, Italy and Spain and covered acute and convalescent phases of COVID-19. The samples were drawn from two sources: the first 160 participants of the ongoing ImmuneRACE study, and 1,000 to 1,500 subjects contributed by 6 global collaborators. The material from the prospective study consisted of cDNA or gDNA derived from T cells, B-cell-depleted T cells, or PBMCs. Nearly every sample came with metadata listing a de-identified subject ID, COVID-19 status, age in years and sex. Deeply sampled blood TCRbeta repertoires from subjects exposed to, actively infected with, or recovered from COVID-19 were included in the dataset. The repertoires were released in a freely available public database meant as a resource for research on the immune response to SARS-CoV-2. HLA class I and class II types, where available, came from metadata supplied by the sample provider rather than from assay-based typing.

Whole blood was collected in K2EDTA tubes by collaborating institutions according to the institutions' own protocols. For TCRbeta analysis, collaborators shipped samples as frozen whole blood, isolated PBMCs, or DNA extracted from either of those sample types. TCRbeta CDR3 regions were amplified from genomic DNA using the immunoSEQ Assay, a bias-controlled multiplex PCR. The study's own analysis went as follows. The number of nucleated cells in each sample was estimated by amplification of reference gene primers within the assay. To quantify the absolute abundance of each unique TCRbeta CDR3 rearrangement, sequence reads were collapsed and filtered. For each sample, productive Simpson clonality was calculated as the square root of Simpson's diversity index over productive rearrangements. TCRdb provides this immuneACCESS table in a form limited to in-frame rearrangements. Some clones are lacking; in checked studies, under half of them reflect an unresolved V gene, and why the rest are absent is not known. V and J calls and clone size are given by that table; D and trimming were obtained from the DNA. Counted in this sample were more than 150,000 clones; approximately 86% of them appeared once. 2.5% to 3% of the sample lies in the top ten.

Beyond this particular receptor, the publication reports: Clinical and demographic metadata were provided uncurated, with the amount varying by source and participant.

The source of this sequence is a man between 40 and 49 years old with active or convalescent COVID-19. The sample consisted of peripheral blood. The chain is encoded by TRBV29-1 joined to TRBJ1-6, and the D gene may be TRBD1, 6 bases matching. The nucleotide sequence is given as TGCAGCGTTAGGAATGGACAGCATAATTCACCCCTCCACTTT. This gives the protein CSVRNGQHNSPLHF. The CDR3 plus the reference TRBV29-1 and TRBJ1-6 genes for the other parts give the full variable domain: SAVISQKPSRDICQRGTSLTIQCQVDSQVTMMFWYRQQPGQSLTLIATANQGSEATYESGFVIDKFPISRPNLTFSTLTVSNMSPEDSSIYLCSVRNGQHNSPLHFGNGTRLTVT.